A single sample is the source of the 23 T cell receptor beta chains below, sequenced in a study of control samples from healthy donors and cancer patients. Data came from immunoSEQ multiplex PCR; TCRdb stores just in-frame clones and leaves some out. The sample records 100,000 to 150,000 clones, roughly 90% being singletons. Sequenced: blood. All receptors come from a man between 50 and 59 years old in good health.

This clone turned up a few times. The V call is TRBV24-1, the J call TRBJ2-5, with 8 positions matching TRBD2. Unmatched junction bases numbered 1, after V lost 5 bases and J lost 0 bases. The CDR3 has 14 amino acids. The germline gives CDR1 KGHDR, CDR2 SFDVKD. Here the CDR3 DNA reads TGTGCCACCAGTGTAGCGGGAAACCAAGAGACCCAGTACTTC. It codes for CATSVAGNQETQYF.

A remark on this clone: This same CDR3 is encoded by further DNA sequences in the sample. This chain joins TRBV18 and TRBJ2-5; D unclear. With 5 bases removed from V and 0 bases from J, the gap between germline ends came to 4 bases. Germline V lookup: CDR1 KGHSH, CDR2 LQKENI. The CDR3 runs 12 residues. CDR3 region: CASSTYQETQYF. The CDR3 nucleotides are TGTGCCAGCTCAACCTACCAAGAGACCCAGTACTTC.

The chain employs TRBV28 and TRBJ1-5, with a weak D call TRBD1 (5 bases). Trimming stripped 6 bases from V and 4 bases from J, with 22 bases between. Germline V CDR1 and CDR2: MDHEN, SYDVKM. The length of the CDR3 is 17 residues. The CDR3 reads CASRGTTRSRDNQPQHF. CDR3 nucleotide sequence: TGTGCCAGCAGAGGGACGACGAGGTCCAGGGATAATCAGCCCCAGCATTTT.

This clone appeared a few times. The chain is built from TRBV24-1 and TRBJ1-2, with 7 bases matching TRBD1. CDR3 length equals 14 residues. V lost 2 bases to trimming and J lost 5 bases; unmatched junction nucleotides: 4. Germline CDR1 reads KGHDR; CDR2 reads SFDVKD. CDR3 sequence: CATSDSGTVYGYTF. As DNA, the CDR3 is TGTGCCACCAGTGATTCCGGGACAGTATATGGCTACACCTTC.

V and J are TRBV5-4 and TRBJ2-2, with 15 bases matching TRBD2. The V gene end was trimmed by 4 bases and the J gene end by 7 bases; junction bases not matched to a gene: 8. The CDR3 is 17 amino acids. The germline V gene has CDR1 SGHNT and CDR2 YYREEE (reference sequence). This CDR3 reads CASSEGLAGGPSGELFF. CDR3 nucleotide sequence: TGTGCCAGCAGCGAAGGACTAGCGGGGGGGCCGAGCGGGGAGCTGTTTTTT.

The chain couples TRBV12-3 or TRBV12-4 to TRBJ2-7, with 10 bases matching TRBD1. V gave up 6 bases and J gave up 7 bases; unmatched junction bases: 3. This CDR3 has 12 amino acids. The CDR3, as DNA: TGTGCCAGCAGGGGGACAGGGGCAGAGCAGTACTTC. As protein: CASRGTGAEQYF.

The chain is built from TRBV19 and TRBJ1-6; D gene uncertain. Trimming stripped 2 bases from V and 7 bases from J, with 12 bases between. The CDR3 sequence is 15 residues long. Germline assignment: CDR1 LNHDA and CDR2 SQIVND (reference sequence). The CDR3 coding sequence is TGTGCCAGTAGTATACCAGGATTCCTGAATTCACCCCTCCACTTT. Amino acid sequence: CASSIPGFLNSPLHF. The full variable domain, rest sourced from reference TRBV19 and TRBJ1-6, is DGGITQSPKYLFRKEGQNVTLSCEQNLNHDAMYWYRQDPGQGLRLIYYSQIVNDFQKGDIAEGYSVSREKKESFPLTVTSAQKNPTAFYLCASSIPGFLNSPLHFGNGTRLTVT.

As DNA, the CDR3 is TGTGCCAGCTCACCCCAGGGGGGACAGGCTAATGAAAAACTGTTTTTT. This sequence encodes CASSPQGGQANEKLFF. The chain links TRBV18 to TRBJ1-4, with 8 bases matching TRBD1. V was pared by 3 bases and J by 3 bases, with 6 bases of the junction left unmatched. CDR1 is KGHSH, CDR2 LQKENI, per germline. This CDR3 spans 16 amino acids. Combining the CDR3 with reference TRBV18 and TRBJ1-4 gives the whole variable domain NAGVMQNPRHLVRRRGQEARLRCSPMKGHSHVYWYRQLPEEGLKFMVYLQKENIIDESGMPKERFSAEFPKEGPSILRIQQVVRGDSAAYFCASSPQGGQANEKLFFGSGTQLSVL.

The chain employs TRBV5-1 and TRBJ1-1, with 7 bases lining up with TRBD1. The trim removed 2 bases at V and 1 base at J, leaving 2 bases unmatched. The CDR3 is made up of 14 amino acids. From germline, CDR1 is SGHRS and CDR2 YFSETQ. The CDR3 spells CASSLTGANTEAFF. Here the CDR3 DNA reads TGCGCCAGCAGCTTAACAGGGGCGAACACTGAAGCTTTCTTT.

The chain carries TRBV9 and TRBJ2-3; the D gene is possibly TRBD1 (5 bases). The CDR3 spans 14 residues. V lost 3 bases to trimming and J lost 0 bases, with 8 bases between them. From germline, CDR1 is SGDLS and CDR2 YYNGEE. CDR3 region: CASSGGPSTDTQYF. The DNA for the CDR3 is TGTGCCAGCAGCGGGGGCCCCAGCACAGATACGCAGTATTTT.

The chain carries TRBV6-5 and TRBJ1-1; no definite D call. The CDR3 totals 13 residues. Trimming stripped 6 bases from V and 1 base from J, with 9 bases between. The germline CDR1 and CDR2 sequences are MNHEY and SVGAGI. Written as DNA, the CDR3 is TGTGCCAGCAGGCAGTCCTGGAACACTGAAGCTTTCTTT. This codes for CASRQSWNTEAFF.

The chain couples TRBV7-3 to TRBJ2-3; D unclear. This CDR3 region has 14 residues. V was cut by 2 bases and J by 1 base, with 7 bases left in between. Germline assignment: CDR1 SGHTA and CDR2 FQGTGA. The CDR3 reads CASSLSLGTDTQYF. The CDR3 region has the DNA TGTGCCAGCAGCTTATCCCTCGGCACAGATACGCAGTATTTT. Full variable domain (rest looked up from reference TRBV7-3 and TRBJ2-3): GAGVSQTPSNKVTEKGKYVELRCDPISGHTALYWYRQSLGQGPEFLIYFQGTGAADDSGLPNDRFFAVRPEGSVSTLKIQRTERGDSAVYLCASSLSLGTDTQYFGPGTRLTVL.

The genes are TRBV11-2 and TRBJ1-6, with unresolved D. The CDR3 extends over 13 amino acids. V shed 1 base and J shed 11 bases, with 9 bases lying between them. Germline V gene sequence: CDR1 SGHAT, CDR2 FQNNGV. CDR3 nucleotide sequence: TGTGCCAGCAGCTTAGGGGAAGGGACACCCCTCCACTTT. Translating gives CASSLGEGTPLHF. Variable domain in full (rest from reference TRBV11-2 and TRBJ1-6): EAGVAQSPRYKIIEKRQSVAFWCNPISGHATLYWYQQILGQGPKLLIQFQNNGVVDDSQLPKDRFSAERLKGVDSTLKIQPAKLEDSAVYLCASSLGEGTPLHFGNGTRLTVT.

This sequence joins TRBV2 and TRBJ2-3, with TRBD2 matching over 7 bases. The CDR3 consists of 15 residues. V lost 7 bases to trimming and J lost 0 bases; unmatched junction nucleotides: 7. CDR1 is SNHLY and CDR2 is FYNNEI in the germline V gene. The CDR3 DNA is TGTGCCAGCAAAAGAGCGGGGACTAGCACAGATACGCAGTATTTT. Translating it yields CASKRAGTSTDTQYF.

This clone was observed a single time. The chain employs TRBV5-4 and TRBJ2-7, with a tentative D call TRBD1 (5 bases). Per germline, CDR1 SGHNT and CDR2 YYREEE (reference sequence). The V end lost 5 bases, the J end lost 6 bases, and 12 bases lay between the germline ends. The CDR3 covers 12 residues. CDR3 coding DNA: TGTGCCAGCAGAGCAGGGTTCGGCGAGCAGTACTTC. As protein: CASRAGFGEQYF.

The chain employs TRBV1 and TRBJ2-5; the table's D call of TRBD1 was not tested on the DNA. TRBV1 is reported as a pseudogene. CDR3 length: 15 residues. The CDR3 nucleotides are TGCACCAGCAGCCAAGCCAGGGGGCGCGAAAAGACCCAGTACTTC. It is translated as CTSSQARGREKTQYF.

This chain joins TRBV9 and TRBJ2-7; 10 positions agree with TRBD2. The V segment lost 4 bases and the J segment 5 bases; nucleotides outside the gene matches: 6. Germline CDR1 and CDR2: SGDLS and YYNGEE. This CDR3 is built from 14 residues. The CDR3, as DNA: TGTGCCAGCAGCATGGGACTAGCGTATGACGAGCAGTACTTC. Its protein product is CASSMGLAYDEQYF.

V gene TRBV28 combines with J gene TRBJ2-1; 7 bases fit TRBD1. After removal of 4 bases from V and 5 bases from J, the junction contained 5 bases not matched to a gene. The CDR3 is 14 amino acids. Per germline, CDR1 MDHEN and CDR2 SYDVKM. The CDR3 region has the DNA TGTGCCAGCAGTTCGGGACAGCTAGACAATGAGCAGTTCTTC. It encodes CASSSGQLDNEQFF.

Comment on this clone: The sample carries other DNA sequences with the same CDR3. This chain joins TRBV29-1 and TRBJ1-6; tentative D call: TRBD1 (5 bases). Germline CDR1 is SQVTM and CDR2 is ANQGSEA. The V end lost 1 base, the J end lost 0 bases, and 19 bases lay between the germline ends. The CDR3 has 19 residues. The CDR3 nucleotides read TGCAGCGTTGAAGTCCGGGGGGTACACTCTAGCTCCTATAATTCACCCCTCCACTTT. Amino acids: CSVEVRGVHSSSYNSPLHF.

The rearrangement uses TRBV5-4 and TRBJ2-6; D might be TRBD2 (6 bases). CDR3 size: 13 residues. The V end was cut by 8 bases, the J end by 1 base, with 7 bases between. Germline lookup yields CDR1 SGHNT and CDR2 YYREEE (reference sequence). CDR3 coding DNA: TGTGCCAGTCGGGGGTCTGGGGCCAACGTCCTGACTTTC. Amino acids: CASRGSGANVLTF.

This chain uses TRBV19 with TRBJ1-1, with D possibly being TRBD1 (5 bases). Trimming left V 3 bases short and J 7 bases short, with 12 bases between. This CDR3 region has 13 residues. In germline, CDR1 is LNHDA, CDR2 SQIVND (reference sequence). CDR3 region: CASSMGRVSEAFF. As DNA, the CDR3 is TGTGCCAGTAGTATGGGCAGGGTTAGTGAAGCTTTCTTT.

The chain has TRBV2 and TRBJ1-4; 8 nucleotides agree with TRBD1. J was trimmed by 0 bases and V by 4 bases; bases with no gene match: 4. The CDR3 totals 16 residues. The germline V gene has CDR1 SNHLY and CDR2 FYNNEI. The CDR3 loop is CASSGPGQATNEKLFF. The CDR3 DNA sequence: TGTGCCAGCAGTGGTCCGGGACAGGCAACTAATGAAAAACTGTTTTTT.

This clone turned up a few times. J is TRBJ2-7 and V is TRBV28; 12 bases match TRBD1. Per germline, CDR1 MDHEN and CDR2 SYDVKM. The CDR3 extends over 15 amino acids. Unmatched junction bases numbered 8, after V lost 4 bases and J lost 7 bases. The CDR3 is CASSSTGQGAKEQYF. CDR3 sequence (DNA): TGTGCCAGCAGTTCGACGGGACAGGGGGCTAAAGAGCAGTACTTC.